A single TCR beta chain is shown here with its context. Its antigen is still unknown. One junction end does not reproduce the germline sequence, and a read error may be involved. Every donor contributed around 10 milliliters of peripheral blood by blood draw. Extraction of total RNA produced a minimum of 6 micrograms from each sample. With a J-beta primer mix and a sample-barcoded 5' primer, a second PCR ran roughly 6 to 11 cycles. A tag from a template-switch adaptor with 12 random nucleotides marked each cDNA molecule. TCRdb re-called the 5' RACE reads through MiXCR, storing one row per CDR3 protein. The data contain 850,000 or so distinct CDR3 sequences, about 28% of them singletons. This entry is derived from a study of blood T cells in healthy people across ages. Overall study findings and caveats: Changes seen in expanded clonotypes were possibly confounded by donor CMV status left unknown.

Source material: blood. The origin of this receptor is an elderly woman in good health.

In DNA form, the CDR3 reads TGTGCCAGCAGACCGACAGGGAGTGGCTACAATGAGCGGTTCTTC. Translation gives CASRPTGSGYNERFF. This rearrangement joins TRBV7-9 to TRBJ2-1, with 7 bases that match TRBD1. The CDR3 length is 15 residues. Germline assignment: CDR1 SEHNR and CDR2 FQNEAQ (reference sequence).